This T cell receptor beta chain stems from a study of human T cells and chemical hapten exposure. As for time point: patch test 1, 2 weeks after DPC sensitization. Described treatment: therapeutic diphenylcyclopropenone sensitization with weekly scalp DPC. Via MiXCR, TCRdb re-called the RACE reads, giving one row per CDR3 protein. Of under 450,000 distinct CDR3 sequences in the sample, around 4.8% were seen once. Germline CDR1 and CDR2: SGDLS and YYNGEE. V lost 3 bases to trimming and J lost 0 bases, with 18 bases between them. The CDR3 is made up of 17 amino acids. The sample was whole blood, taken in connection with sensitization to the hapten diphenylcyclopropenone (DPC). The chain has TRBV9 and TRBJ1-1; possible D gene TRBD1, 6 bases. The source of this sequence is a woman aged 45-65 years with alopecia areata. Some clones in this sample may be carry-over from other donors' samples. The CDR3 coding sequence is TGTGCCAGCAGCGCCGGGTCCGGCAGGGGACTGAACACTGAAGCTTTCTTT. This codes for CASSAGSGRGLNTEAFF.